A selection of T cell receptor beta chains follows, all from one sample in a study of T-cell reconstitution after alpha-beta-depleted transplantation in children. Using its own MiXCR run on the PCR reads, TCRdb lists one record per CDR3 protein. Of about 980,000 distinct CDR3 sequences in the sample, under 30% are singletons; the top ten hold over 25%. Sequenced material: PBMCs, mostly from graft donor cells, taken 360 days after TCRalphabeta/CD19-depleted stem cell transplant. These TCRs come from a boy younger than two who had a stem cell transplant for SCID, so the T cells may come from the graft donor. CDR3s include the opening cysteine and the closing phenylalanine or tryptophan. The D gene is left open where the match is weak. Clone size, where shown, is once, few, many, or a class for clones that have expanded.

J gene	CDR3 length	clone size	D gene	V gene	CDR3 protein	CDR3 DNA
TRBJ2-5	15	few	NA	TRBV9	CASSPGTLYQETQYF	TGTGCCAGCAGCCCAGGGACTCTTTACCAAGAGACCCAGTACTTC
TRBJ2-5	17	NA	TRBD1	TRBV11-2	CASSLGGGPIIQETQYF	TGTGCCAGCAGCTTAGGAGGGGGCCCGATTATCCAAGAGACCCAGTACTTC
TRBJ2-1	14	NA	TRBD1	TRBV29-1	CSCRQGTSGNEQFF	TGCAGCTGTCGACAGGGTACTTCGGGCAATGAGCAGTTCTTC
TRBJ1-6	13	NA	NA	TRBV28	CASKEIGYSPLHF	TGTGCCAGCAAGGAGATTGGTTATTCACCCCTCCACTTT
TRBJ2-1	14	NA	NA	TRBV12-3/TRBV12-4	CASSATGGAIEQFF	TGTGCCAGCAGCGCAACCGGCGGGGCCATTGAGCAGTTCTTC
TRBJ2-7	15	NA	NA	TRBV15	CATSRAQVSSYEQYF	TGTGCCACCAGCAGAGCACAGGTGAGCTCCTACGAGCAGTACTTC
TRBJ1-2	14	NA	NA	TRBV5-1	CASSQDGTNYGYTF	TGCGCCAGCAGCCAAGACGGGACGAACTATGGCTACACCTTC
TRBJ2-7	15	NA	TRBD1	TRBV3-1	CASSQGGQGGTEQYF	TGTGCCAGCAGCCAAGGAGGACAGGGGGGAACCGAGCAGTACTTC
TRBJ2-5	17	few	TRBD1	TRBV9	CASIIPDRPGGPETQYF	TGTGCCAGCATCATACCGGACAGACCAGGGGGTCCAGAGACCCAGTACTTC
TRBJ2-3	15	few	NA	TRBV5-5	CASSLVGLSTDTQYF	TGTGCCAGCAGCCTCGTAGGACTGAGCACAGATACGCAGTATTTT
TRBJ2-7	13	NA	TRBD1	TRBV2	CASRDREDNEQYF	TGTGCCAGCAGGGACAGGGAGGATAACGAGCAGTACTTC
TRBJ2-1	15	few	NA	TRBV5-1	CASTNQGLPYNEQFF	TGCGCCAGTACCAATCAGGGCCTCCCTTACAATGAGCAGTTCTTC
TRBJ1-1	14	few	NA	TRBV6-1	CASLGALLNTEAFF	TGTGCCAGCTTAGGGGCTTTACTGAACACTGAAGCTTTCTTT
TRBJ2-1	18	NA	NA	TRBV6-5	CASSYTGGGLSSYNEQFF	TGTGCCAGCAGTTACACTGGCGGGGGCCTTAGCTCCTACAATGAGCAGTTCTTC
TRBJ2-6	15	NA	TRBD2	TRBV12-3/TRBV12-4	CASRRSGAGANVLTF	TGTGCCAGCAGACGTAGCGGGGCTGGGGCCAACGTCCTGACTTTC
TRBJ2-7	14	few	NA	TRBV5-1	CASSLPGGLNEQYF	TGCGCCAGCAGCTTGCCAGGGGGGTTGAACGAGCAGTACTTC
TRBJ1-5	16	few	TRBD1	TRBV20-1	CSARRQDRVSNQPQHF	TGCAGTGCCAGGAGACAGGACAGGGTTAGCAATCAGCCCCAGCATTTT
TRBJ2-2	16	NA	TRBD1	TRBV11-2	CASSARRTGNTGELFF	TGTGCCAGCAGCGCCCGGAGGACAGGGAACACCGGGGAGCTGTTTTTT
TRBJ2-1	16	NA	TRBD1	TRBV7-3	CASSFKQGVGYNEQFF	TGTGCCAGCAGCTTCAAACAGGGGGTAGGGTACAATGAGCAGTTCTTC
TRBJ2-1	14	few	NA	TRBV7-8	CASSLKRGTDEQFF	TGTGCCAGCAGCTTAAAAAGGGGTACGGATGAGCAGTTCTTC
TRBJ2-7	18	few	NA	TRBV12-3/TRBV12-4	CASSAYRGGTRASYEQYF	TGTGCCAGCAGCGCCTACAGGGGGGGGACCCGGGCCTCCTACGAGCAGTACTTC
TRBJ2-3	16	NA	TRBD2	TRBV12-3/TRBV12-4	CASSGSTSGPGWTQYF	TGTGCCAGCAGTGGATCGACTAGCGGGCCAGGTTGGACGCAGTATTTT
TRBJ1-5	14	NA	NA	TRBV6-1	CASSQTVSNQPQHF	TGTGCCAGCAGCCAGACCGTTAGCAATCAGCCCCAGCATTTT
TRBJ1-5	11	few	NA	TRBV7-8	CASSNKGPQHF	TGTGCCAGCAGCAACAAAGGGCCCCAGCATTTT
TRBJ2-3	14	few	TRBD1	TRBV7-9	CASSTGQATDTQYF	TGTGCCAGCAGCACCGGACAGGCCACAGATACGCAGTATTTT
TRBJ2-1	18	few	NA	TRBV4-3	CASSLNSRRATMYNEQFF	TGCGCCAGCAGCCTAAATTCCCGTCGCGCGACCATGTACAATGAGCAGTTCTTC
TRBJ2-5	15	once	NA	TRBV6-2/TRBV6-3	CASSTDREGQETQYF	TGTGCCAGCAGTACGGACAGGGAGGGGCAAGAGACCCAGTACTTC
TRBJ2-1	17	few	NA	TRBV24-1	CATSDPGTSVGYSEQFF	TGTGCCACCAGTGATCCCGGGACCTCGGTAGGGTACAGTGAGCAGTTCTTC
TRBJ2-2	16	few	NA	TRBV11-2	CASTLRSAFNTGELFF	TGTGCCAGCACCCTAAGGTCGGCTTTCAACACCGGGGAGCTGTTTTTT
TRBJ2-3	18	NA	TRBD2	TRBV11-2	CASSLLPSGAGGGDTQYF	TGTGCCAGCAGCTTATTACCCTCAGGAGCGGGGGGGGGAGATACGCAGTATTTT
TRBJ2-1	19	NA	TRBD1	TRBV13	CASSSTHPTGTGEPNEQFF	TGTGCCAGCAGCTCAACCCACCCTACCGGGACAGGGGAGCCCAATGAGCAGTTCTTC
TRBJ2-1	12	few	NA	TRBV5-1	CASSIRETEQFF	TGCGCCAGCAGCATTAGAGAAACTGAGCAGTTCTTC
TRBJ2-7	15	few	NA	TRBV7-6	CASSLVVHSSYEQYF	TGTGCCAGCAGCTTAGTTGTACATAGCTCCTACGAGCAGTACTTC
TRBJ1-1	14	NA	NA	TRBV12-3/TRBV12-4	CASSSREGNTEAFF	TGTGCCAGCAGTTCTCGGGAGGGGAACACTGAAGCTTTCTTT
TRBJ2-7	16	few	TRBD1	TRBV10-3	CAISPTQQGWTYEQYF	TGTGCCATCAGTCCGACGCAACAGGGGTGGACCTACGAGCAGTACTTC
TRBJ1-2	11	few	NA	TRBV2	CASALVEGYTF	TGTGCCAGCGCCCTGGTGGAGGGCTACACCTTC
TRBJ1-2	15	NA	NA	TRBV7-9	CASSPTPRSNYGYTF	TGTGCCAGCAGCCCCACTCCAAGGTCTAACTATGGCTACACCTTC
TRBJ2-1	16	few	NA	TRBV12-3/TRBV12-4	CASSFDGGAGNNEQFF	TGTGCCAGCAGTTTCGATGGAGGGGCTGGGAACAATGAGCAGTTCTTC
TRBJ2-1	16	few	NA	TRBV4-2	CASSQEAAYSYNEQFF	TGTGCCAGCAGCCAAGAGGCGGCTTACTCCTACAATGAGCAGTTCTTC
TRBJ2-1	13	NA	TRBD2	TRBV5-1	CASSGTNENEQFF	TGCGCCAGCTCCGGGACTAACGAGAATGAGCAGTTCTTC
TRBJ1-6	14	NA	NA	TRBV28	CASSFGGVGSPLHF	TGTGCCAGCAGTTTCGGAGGAGTGGGTTCACCCCTCCACTTT
TRBJ2-3	14	NA	NA	TRBV12-3/TRBV12-4	CASWNGSWRDTQYF	TGTGCCAGCTGGAACGGTTCTTGGCGTGATACGCAGTATTTT
TRBJ2-2	13	few	NA	TRBV12-3/TRBV12-4	CASSFYRTGELFF	TGTGCCAGCAGTTTCTACAGGACCGGGGAGCTGTTTTTT
TRBJ2-1	16	few	TRBD2	TRBV5-1	CASSFPFSGGAPEQFF	TGCGCCAGCAGCTTCCCCTTTAGCGGGGGGGCGCCGGAGCAGTTCTTC
TRBJ2-3	14	few	NA	TRBV2	CASRTTGEADTQYF	TGTGCCAGCAGGACAACGGGGGAGGCAGATACGCAGTATTTT
TRBJ2-1	14	NA	NA	TRBV6-1	CASRRGGQNNEQFF	TGTGCCAGCCGAAGGGGGGGGCAAAACAATGAGCAGTTCTTC
TRBJ2-3	15	NA	NA	TRBV28	CASSPSGLSTDTQYF	TGTGCCAGCAGTCCCAGCGGCCTTAGCACAGATACGCAGTATTTT
TRBJ1-4	12	few	NA	TRBV12-3/TRBV12-4	CASSPLGGKLFF	TGTGCCAGCAGTCCCTTGGGTGGAAAACTGTTTTTT
TRBJ1-1	14	NA	NA	TRBV5-1	CASSPLRGFTEAFF	TGCGCCAGCAGCCCGTTACGGGGGTTCACTGAAGCTTTCTTT
TRBJ2-3	14	many	NA	TRBV3-1	CASSQDGSTDTQYF	TGTGCCAGCAGCCAAGATGGGAGCACAGATACGCAGTATTTT
TRBJ2-3	15	NA	TRBD1	TRBV5-5	CASSSYRGRTDTQYF	TGTGCCAGCAGCTCCTACAGGGGGCGGACAGATACGCAGTATTTT
TRBJ2-2	15	many	TRBD2	TRBV12-3/TRBV12-4	CASTRSGTITGELFF	TGTGCCAGCACCCGGTCTGGGACTATCACCGGGGAGCTGTTTTTT
TRBJ1-4	16	few	NA	TRBV12-3/TRBV12-4	CASSLVDWGTNEKLFF	TGTGCCAGCAGTTTAGTCGATTGGGGTACTAATGAAAAACTGTTTTTT
TRBJ2-1	16	NA	NA	TRBV7-8	CASSPSFRKTYNEQFF	TGTGCCAGCAGCCCCTCGTTTCGGAAGACCTACAATGAGCAGTTCTTC